This T cell receptor beta chain appears in the sequencing data of a study of T cell responses to AZD1222 COVID-19 vaccine. Whole-study findings and limits: Possibly, clonal diversity was underestimated; donors were largely white British and included more females. Baseline serology detected seropositivity in only a handful of AZD1222 recipients. Spike-specific TCR breadth and depth were elevated following two AZD1222 doses.

Concerning this clone itself: Antigen unknown.

Deletions cut 3 bases from V and 8 bases from J, with 15 bases between. Germline assignment: CDR1 KGHSH and CDR2 LQKENI. This CDR3 region has 14 residues. The assay was immunoSEQ multiplex PCR, and TCRdb's table has in-frame clones only and misses some. The sample has 85,000 to 120,000 clones, about 90% seen once. The sequenced sample was peripheral blood, obtained on day 0 of AZD1222 vaccination. The chain carries TRBV18 and TRBJ2-3; D is ambiguous. The receptor was isolated from an adult in good health. The CDR3 DNA reads TGTGCCAGCTCACCTAACTCCAGAGATGCTACGCAGTATTTT. This translates into CASSPNSRDATQYF.